The clone carrying this T cell receptor (beta chain) was detected once. The antigen is not known. The data were taken from a study of cytomegalovirus exposure and HLA in healthy donors. Whole-study results and caveats: Many donors shared some public TCRs, even though most TCR sequences were rare. Altogether, 150 or so TCR beta chains were recorded as cytomegalovirus-associated.

The donors were members of the roughly 130-subject validation cohort (separate from the approximately 670-subject first cohort). Clones were read by immunoSEQ multiplex PCR, and TCRdb kept only the in-frame ones, dropping some. The table shows fewer than 250,000 clones, with more than 75% occurring only once. Sequences were obtained from PBMCs. The clonotype comes from a woman younger than 35 in good health and CMV-seropositive.

The CDR3 loop reads CASSLTGGVPSNTGELFF. CDR3 nucleotides: TGTGCCAGCAGCTTAACAGGGGGCGTCCCCTCGAACACCGGGGAGCTGTTTTTT. The chain recombines TRBV11-2 with TRBJ2-2; 9 nucleotides align to TRBD1. Germline trimming cut 2 bases from V and 0 bases from J; bases unmatched to any gene: 7. Germline-derived CDR1 and CDR2 are SGHAT and FQNNGV. This CDR3 has 18 residues.